Presented here are 22 T cell receptor beta chains from one specimen sequenced in a study of shared clonotypes between healthy human individuals. Libraries were prepared by immunoSEQ multiplex PCR; TCRdb keeps only in-frame clonotypes and omits some of them. The profile shows approximately 500,000 clones, 90% to 96% of them singletons. Sequencing input: naive CD4+ T cells sorted from blood. Noted subset: CD45RA+ positively selected. The receptors here all came from a woman aged 30 to 39 in good health.

The chain joins TRBV7-2 to TRBJ2-2; 8 bases map to TRBD1. The V and J ends lost 5 bases and 4 bases, in that order; junction bases with no gene match: 3. The CDR3 runs 14 residues. CDR1 is SGHTA and CDR2 is FQGNSA in the germline V gene. The CDR3 DNA follows: TGTGCCAGCAGCAAAGGACAGGGCACCGGGGAGCTGTTTTTT. Translating it yields CASSKGQGTGELFF.

As regards this clone: Within the sample, other DNA sequences also encode this same CDR3. This chain connects TRBV18 to TRBJ2-5; unclear D gene. The germline V gene encodes CDR1 KGHSH and CDR2 LQKENI. Trimming removed 3 bases at V and 2 bases at J, with 4 bases between. CDR3 length: 12 amino acids. CDR3 sequence: CASSPLQETQYF. The CDR3 bases are TGTGCCAGCTCACCCCTACAAGAGACCCAGTACTTC.

The table lists this clone with a count of one. The chain has TRBV10-3 and TRBJ2-1, with 9 bases identical to TRBD1. Germline loops: CDR1 ENHRY, CDR2 SYGVKD. This CDR3 region has 12 residues. With 6 bases clipped from V and 8 bases from J, the junction kept 2 bases outside the gene matches. This CDR3 is CAIRGQGYEQFF. As DNA, the CDR3 is TGTGCCATCAGGGGACAGGGCTATGAGCAGTTCTTC.

The rearrangement uses TRBV27 and TRBJ2-7, with D perhaps TRBD1 (6 bases). Trimming left V 1 base short and J 4 bases short, with 17 bases between. The germline V gene encodes CDR1 MNHEY and CDR2 SMNVEV (reference sequence). The CDR3 totals 16 residues. The CDR3 loop is CASSLYGQGLGYEQYF. DNA of the CDR3: TGTGCCAGCAGTTTATATGGGCAGGGGCTTGGGTACGAGCAGTACTTC.

This sequence joins TRBV7-9 and TRBJ2-7; D remains ambiguous. Germline CDR1 is SEHNR and CDR2 is FQNEAQ (reference sequence). V was clipped by 3 bases and J by 7 bases, with 10 bases between them. The CDR3 loop spans 12 amino acids. CDR3 region: CASSFTSKEQYF. The CDR3 bases are TGTGCCAGCAGCTTTACGAGCAAAGAGCAGTACTTC.

The chain combines TRBV2 with TRBJ2-3; D is undetermined. Germline assignment: CDR1 SNHLY and CDR2 FYNNEI. V shed 6 bases and J shed 2 bases, with 12 bases lying between them. CDR3 length equals 14 residues. CDR3 amino acids: CASRRSLSTDTQYF. Here the CDR3 DNA reads TGTGCCAGCAGACGGTCCCTGTCCACAGATACGCAGTATTTT.

The V gene is TRBV7-2, the J gene TRBJ2-7; 9 bases align to TRBD2. The V and J ends lost 4 bases and 5 bases, in that order; junction bases with no gene match: 9. The CDR3 extends over 15 amino acids. The germline V gene encodes CDR1 SGHTA and CDR2 FQGNSA. CDR3 protein: CASSSLIAGAHEQYF. The CDR3 bases are TGTGCCAGCAGCTCCTTGATAGCGGGAGCCCACGAGCAGTACTTC.

The chain is built from TRBV9 and TRBJ1-5; TRBD1 aligns across 8 bases. Per the germline V gene, CDR1 is SGDLS and CDR2 is YYNGEE. Losses at the gene ends were 0 bases for V and 6 bases for J; bases not matched to a gene: 20. CDR3 length: 20 amino acids. The CDR3, as DNA: TGTGCCAGCAGCGTAGGTCCCCCAGGACAGGGAAAAGTCGGGGCTCAGCCCCAGCATTTT. It yields the protein CASSVGPPGQGKVGAQPQHF.

The chain combines TRBV4-2 with TRBJ2-1, with TRBD2 matching 11 bases. The CDR3 runs 15 residues. Germline lookup yields CDR1 LGHNA and CDR2 YNFKEQ. Trimming took 2 bases from V and 6 from J; bases not matched to a gene: 3. The CDR3 protein is CASSQRLAGSNEQFF. CDR3 DNA sequence: TGTGCCAGCAGCCAACGACTAGCGGGAAGCAATGAGCAGTTCTTC.

The chain recombines TRBV28 with TRBJ2-3, with 9 bases lining up with TRBD2. V lost 8 bases and J lost 2; bases outside the gene matches: 11. The CDR3 totals 16 residues. Germline-derived CDR1 and CDR2 are MDHEN and SYDVKM. The CDR3 spells CASPPPLAGTTDTQYF. In nucleotides, the CDR3 is TGTGCCAGCCCACCGCCGCTAGCGGGGACCACAGATACGCAGTATTTT.

V and J are TRBV6-1 and TRBJ2-5, with D perhaps matching TRBD1 (6 bases). Germline V gene sequence: CDR1 MNHNS, CDR2 SASEGT. The CDR3 has 13 amino acids. V was shortened by 11 bases and J by 2 bases, with 15 bases between the two germline ends. CDR3 sequence: CACQPGQQETQYF. CDR3 in DNA: TGTGCCTGCCAGCCGGGACAACAAGAGACCCAGTACTTC.

This clone appeared a single time. The rearrangement links TRBV19 to TRBJ2-1; 8 bases align to TRBD2. Germline-derived CDR1 and CDR2 are LNHDA and SQIVND (reference sequence). There are 14 residues in the CDR3. After removal of 6 bases from V and 4 bases from J, the junction contained 5 bases not matched to a gene. CDR3: CASSLSGRYNEQFF. CDR3 in DNA: TGTGCCAGTAGCCTAAGCGGGAGATACAATGAGCAGTTCTTC. Looking up the rest from reference TRBV19 and TRBJ2-1 gives the full variable domain: DGGITQSPKYLFRKEGQNVTLSCEQNLNHDAMYWYRQDPGQGLRLIYYSQIVNDFQKGDIAEGYSVSREKKESFPLTVTSAQKNPTAFYLCASSLSGRYNEQFFGPGTRLTVL.

V is TRBV7-9 and J is TRBJ1-5; tentatively, D is TRBD1 (6 bases). This CDR3 has 16 amino acids. Trimming pared 1 base from V and 3 bases from J, leaving 13 bases between. Germline loops: CDR1 SEHNR, CDR2 FQNEAQ (reference sequence). Here the CDR3 reads CASSLGGGRSNQPQHF. The CDR3 DNA reads TGTGCCAGCAGCTTAGGGGGGGGCAGATCCAATCAGCCCCAGCATTTT.

The chain is built from TRBV29-1 and TRBJ2-7, with D perhaps TRBD1 (5 bases). Deletions cut 4 bases from V and 0 bases from J, with 7 bases between. Per the germline V gene, CDR1 is SQVTM and CDR2 is ANQGSEA. CDR3 length equals 12 residues. The CDR3 sequence is CSVGQSSYEQYF. In DNA, the CDR3 is TGCAGCGTTGGACAGTCCTCCTACGAGCAGTACTTC.

The chain joins TRBV5-1 to TRBJ1-4, with D possibly being TRBD1 (6 bases). V was clipped by 4 bases and J by 2 bases, with 18 bases between them. The CDR3 runs 17 residues. CDR1 is SGHRS, CDR2 YFSETQ, per germline. CDR3 coding DNA: TGCGCCAGCAGCCCCGGGGCACAGGGCCCCACTAATGAAAAACTGTTTTTT. It translates to CASSPGAQGPTNEKLFF. The full variable domain, its missing parts supplied by reference TRBV5-1 and TRBJ1-4, is KAGVTQTPRYLIKTRGQQVTLSCSPISGHRSVSWYQQTPGQGLQFLFEYFSETQRNKGNFPGRFSGRQFSNSRSEMNVSTLELGDSALYLCASSPGAQGPTNEKLFFGSGTQLSVL.

This chain joins TRBV5-8 and TRBJ2-1; 10 bases are shared with TRBD2. Per germline, CDR1 SGHTS and CDR2 YDEGEE. The CDR3 covers 16 residues. Trimming took 0 bases from V and 2 from J; bases not matched to a gene: 2. CDR3 in DNA: TGTGCCAGCAGCTTGGCCGGGACTAGCGCCTACAATGAGCAGTTCTTC. This translates into CASSLAGTSAYNEQFF.

The chain links TRBV28 to TRBJ1-5, with D tentatively TRBD1 (5 bases). V lost 7 bases and J 7 bases, leaving 23 bases between the germline ends. Germline V gene data show CDR1 as MDHEN and CDR2 as SYDVKM. The CDR3 is made up of 16 amino acids. CDR3 sequence: CASNAQGRGGNQPQHF. CDR3 DNA: TGTGCCAGCAATGCGCAGGGACGTGGGGGAAACCAGCCCCAGCATTTT.

The CDR3 loop reads CASTTTTSGIVDEQFF. CDR3 coding DNA: TGTGCCAGCACCACCACGACTAGCGGGATCGTTGATGAGCAGTTCTTC. The chain uses TRBV28 and TRBJ2-1; 11 bases are shared with TRBD2. Trimming took 7 bases from V and 8 from J; bases not matched to a gene: 13. Germline CDR1 MDHEN, CDR2 SYDVKM. The CDR3 loop spans 16 amino acids.

This clone was observed a single time. The chain links TRBV4-1 to TRBJ2-3, with TRBD1 as a possible D gene (6 bases). Germline CDR1 is MGHRA and CDR2 is YSYEKL. V lost 1 base to trimming and J lost 0 bases, with 11 bases between them. The CDR3 contains 16 residues. The CDR3 region is CASSQVGRGSTDTQYF. CDR3 bases: TGCGCCAGCAGCCAAGTGGGCAGGGGAAGCACAGATACGCAGTATTTT.

The rearrangement uses TRBV25-1 and TRBJ2-6; 8 positions agree with TRBD2. CDR3 length: 17 residues. With 5 bases clipped from V and 0 bases from J, the junction kept 6 bases outside the gene matches. Germline V CDR1 and CDR2: MGHDK, SYGVNS. The CDR3, as DNA: TGTGCCAGCAGTCCTGATAGCGGGACCTCTGGGGCCAACGTCCTGACTTTC. As protein: CASSPDSGTSGANVLTF.

The chain employs TRBV15 and TRBJ1-3, with TRBD1 as a possible D gene (5 bases). The CDR3 is made up of 16 amino acids. Trimming left V 0 bases short and J 4 bases short, with 13 bases between. CDR1 is LNHNV and CDR2 is YYDKDF in the germline V gene (reference sequence). The CDR3 region is CATSRDTGVFGNTIYF. Written as DNA, the CDR3 is TGTGCCACCAGCAGAGACACGGGGGTTTTCGGAAACACCATATATTTT.

As for this clone: In the same sample, other DNA sequences code for this CDR3. The chain is built from TRBV5-1 and TRBJ1-2, with D hard to call. Trimming took off 1 base at V and 4 bases at J, with 11 bases between the two ends. This CDR3 is built from 14 residues. Germline V CDR1 and CDR2: SGHRS, YFSETQ. The CDR3 coding sequence is TGCGCCAGCAGCTTGACGTCGGGGAGCTATGGCTACACCTTC. Amino acids: CASSLTSGSYGYTF.